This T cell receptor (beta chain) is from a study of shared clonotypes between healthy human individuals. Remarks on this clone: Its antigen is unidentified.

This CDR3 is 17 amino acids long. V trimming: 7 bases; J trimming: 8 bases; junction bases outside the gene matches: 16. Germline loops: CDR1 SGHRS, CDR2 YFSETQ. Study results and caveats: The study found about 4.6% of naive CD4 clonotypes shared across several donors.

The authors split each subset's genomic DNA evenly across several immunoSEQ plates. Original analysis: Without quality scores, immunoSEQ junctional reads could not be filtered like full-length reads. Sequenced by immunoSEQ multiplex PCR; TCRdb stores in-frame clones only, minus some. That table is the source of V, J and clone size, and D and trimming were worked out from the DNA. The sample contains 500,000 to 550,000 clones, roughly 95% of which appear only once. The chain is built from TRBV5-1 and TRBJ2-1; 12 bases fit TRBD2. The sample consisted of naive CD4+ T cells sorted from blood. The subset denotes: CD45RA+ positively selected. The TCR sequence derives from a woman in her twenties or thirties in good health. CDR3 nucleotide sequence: TGCGCCAGCTCCAGGGGTGCTAGCGGGAGGGCCTGGGATGAGCAGTTCTTC. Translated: CASSRGASGRAWDEQFF. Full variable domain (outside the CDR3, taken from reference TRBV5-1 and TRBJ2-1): KAGVTQTPRYLIKTRGQQVTLSCSPISGHRSVSWYQQTPGQGLQFLFEYFSETQRNKGNFPGRFSGRQFSNSRSEMNVSTLELGDSALYLCASSRGASGRAWDEQFFGPGTRLTVL.